Listed here are 2 T cell receptor beta chains from one sample, sequenced in a study of T cell changes during pregnancy in multiple sclerosis. Using immunoSEQ multiplex PCR, the repertoire was profiled, and TCRdb retains in-frame clones only, with some absent. The data show tens of thousands of clones, 88% seen once. The sample was CD4+ T cells from peripheral blood mononuclear cells, taken in the second trimester of pregnancy. Receptors were obtained from a female donor with multiple sclerosis, enrolled in a pregnancy study.

This rearrangement joins TRBV2 to TRBJ2-1; 13 nucleotides line up with TRBD2. Unmatched junction bases numbered 5, after V lost 11 bases and J lost 10 bases. Per germline, CDR1 SNHLY and CDR2 FYNNEI. This CDR3 has 12 residues. CDR3 residues: CAGQGLAGEQFF. The DNA of the CDR3 is TGTGCCGGACAGGGACTAGCGGGAGAGCAGTTCTTC.

The chain is built from TRBV7-8 and TRBJ1-2, with TRBD1 matching 10 bases. V dropped 5 bases and J dropped 3; count of bases not matched to a gene: 6. The CDR3 covers 15 residues. Germline values: CDR1 SGHVS, CDR2 FQNEAQ. The CDR3 reads CASSTRQGADYGYTF. CDR3 coding DNA: TGTGCCAGCAGCACACGACAGGGGGCCGACTATGGCTACACCTTC. The entire variable domain, with the rest obtained from reference TRBV7-8 and TRBJ1-2, is as follows: GAGVSQSPRYKVAKRGQDVALRCDPISGHVSLFWYQQALGQGPEFLTYFQNEAQLDKSGLPSDRFFAERPEGSVSTLKIQRTQQEDSAVYLCASSTRQGADYGYTFGSGTRLTVV.